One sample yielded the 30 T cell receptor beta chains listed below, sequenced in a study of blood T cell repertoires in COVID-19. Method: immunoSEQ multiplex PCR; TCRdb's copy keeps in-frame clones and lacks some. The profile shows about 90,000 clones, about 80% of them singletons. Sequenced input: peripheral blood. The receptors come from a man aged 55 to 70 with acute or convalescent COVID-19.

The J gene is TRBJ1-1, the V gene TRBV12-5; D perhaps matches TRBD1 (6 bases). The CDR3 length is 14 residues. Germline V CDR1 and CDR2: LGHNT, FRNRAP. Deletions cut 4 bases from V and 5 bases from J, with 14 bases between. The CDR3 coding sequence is TGTGCTAGTGGTTCAACAGGGTCCTGGACTGAAGCTTTCTTT. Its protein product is CASGSTGSWTEAFF.

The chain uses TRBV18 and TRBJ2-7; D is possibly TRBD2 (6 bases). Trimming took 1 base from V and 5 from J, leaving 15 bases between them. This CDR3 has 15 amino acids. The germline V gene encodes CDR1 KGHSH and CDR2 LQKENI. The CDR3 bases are TGTGCCAGCTCACCACTGGGTGGGGGGTCCGACGAGCAGTACTTC. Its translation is CASSPLGGGSDEQYF.

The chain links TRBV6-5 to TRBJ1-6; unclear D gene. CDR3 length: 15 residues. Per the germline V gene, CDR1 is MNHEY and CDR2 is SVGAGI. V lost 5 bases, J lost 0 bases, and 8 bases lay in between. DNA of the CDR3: TGTGCCAGCAGTCAATCTAGCTCCTATAATTCACCCCTCCACTTT. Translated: CASSQSSSYNSPLHF.

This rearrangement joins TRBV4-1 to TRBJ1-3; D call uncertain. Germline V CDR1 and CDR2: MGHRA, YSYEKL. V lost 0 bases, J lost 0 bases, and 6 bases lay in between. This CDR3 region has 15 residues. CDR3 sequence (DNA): TGCGCCAGCAGCCAAGAAAAACACTCTGGAAACACCATATATTTT. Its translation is CASSQEKHSGNTIYF.

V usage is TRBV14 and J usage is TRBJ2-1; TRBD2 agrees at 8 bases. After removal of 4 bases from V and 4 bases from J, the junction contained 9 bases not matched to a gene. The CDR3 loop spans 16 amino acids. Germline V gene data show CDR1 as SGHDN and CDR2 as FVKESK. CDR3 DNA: TGTGCCAGCAGCCCCTTGGGGAGCGGGGGTTACAATGAGCAGTTCTTC. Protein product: CASSPLGSGGYNEQFF.

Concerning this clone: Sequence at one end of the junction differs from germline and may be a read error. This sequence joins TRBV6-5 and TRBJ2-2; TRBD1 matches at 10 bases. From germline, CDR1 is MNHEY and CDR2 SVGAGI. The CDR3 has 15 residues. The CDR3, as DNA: TGTGCCAGCAGTAACTCGGGACAGGGGACCGGGGAGCTGTTTTTT. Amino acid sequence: CASSNSGQGTGELFF.

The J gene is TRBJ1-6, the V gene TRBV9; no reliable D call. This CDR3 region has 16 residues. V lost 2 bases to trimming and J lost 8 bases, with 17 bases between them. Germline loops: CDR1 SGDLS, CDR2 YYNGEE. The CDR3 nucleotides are TGTGCCAGCAGCGTGGCGGGATCCGGCGGGGATTCACCCCTCCACTTT. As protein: CASSVAGSGGDSPLHF.

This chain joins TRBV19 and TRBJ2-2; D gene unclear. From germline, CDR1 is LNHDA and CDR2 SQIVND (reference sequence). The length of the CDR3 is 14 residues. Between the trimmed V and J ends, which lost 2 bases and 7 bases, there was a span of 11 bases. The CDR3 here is CASSIIGSGGELFF. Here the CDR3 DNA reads TGTGCCAGTAGTATAATCGGATCAGGCGGGGAGCTGTTTTTT.

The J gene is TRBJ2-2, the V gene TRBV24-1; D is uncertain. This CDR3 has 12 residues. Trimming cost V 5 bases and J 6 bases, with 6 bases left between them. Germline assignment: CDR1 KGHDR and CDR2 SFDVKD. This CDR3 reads CATSVSAGELFF. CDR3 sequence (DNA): TGTGCCACCAGTGTCTCGGCCGGGGAGCTGTTTTTT.

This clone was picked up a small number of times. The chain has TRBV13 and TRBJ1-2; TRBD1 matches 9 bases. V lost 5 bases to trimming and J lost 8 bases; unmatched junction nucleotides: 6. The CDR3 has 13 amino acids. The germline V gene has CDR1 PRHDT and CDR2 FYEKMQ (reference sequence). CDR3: CASSPGQGLGYTF. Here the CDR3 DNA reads TGTGCCAGCAGCCCCGGACAGGGGTTGGGCTACACCTTC.

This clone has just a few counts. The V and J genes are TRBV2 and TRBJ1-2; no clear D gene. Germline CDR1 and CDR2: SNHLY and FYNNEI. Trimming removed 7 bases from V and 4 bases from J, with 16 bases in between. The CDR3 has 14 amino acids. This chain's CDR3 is CASKDGGPTYGYTF. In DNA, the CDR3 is TGTGCCAGCAAAGACGGAGGACCAACCTATGGCTACACCTTC.

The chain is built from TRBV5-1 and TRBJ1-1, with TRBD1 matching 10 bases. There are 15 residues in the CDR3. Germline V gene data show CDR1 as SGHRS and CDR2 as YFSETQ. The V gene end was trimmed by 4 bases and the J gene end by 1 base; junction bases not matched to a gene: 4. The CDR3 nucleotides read TGCGCCAGCAGCCCTCGACAGGGGGCGAACACTGAAGCTTTCTTT. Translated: CASSPRQGANTEAFF.

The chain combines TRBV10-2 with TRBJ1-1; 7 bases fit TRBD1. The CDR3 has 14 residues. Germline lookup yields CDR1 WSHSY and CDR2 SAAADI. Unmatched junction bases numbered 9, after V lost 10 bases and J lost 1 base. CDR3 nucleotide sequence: TGCGCCACCCAGAGGGACAGAAGGAACACTGAAGCTTTCTTT. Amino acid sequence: CATQRDRRNTEAFF.

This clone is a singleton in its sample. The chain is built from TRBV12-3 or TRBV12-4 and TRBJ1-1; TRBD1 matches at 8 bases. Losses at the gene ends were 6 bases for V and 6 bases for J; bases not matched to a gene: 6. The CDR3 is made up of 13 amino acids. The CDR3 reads CASRLTGGAEAFF. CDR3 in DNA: TGTGCCAGCAGATTAACAGGGGGAGCTGAAGCTTTCTTT.

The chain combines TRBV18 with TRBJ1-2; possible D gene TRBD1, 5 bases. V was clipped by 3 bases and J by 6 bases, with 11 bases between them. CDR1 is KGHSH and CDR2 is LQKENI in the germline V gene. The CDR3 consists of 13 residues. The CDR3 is CASSPNDRHGYTF. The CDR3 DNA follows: TGTGCCAGCTCACCTAACGACAGACATGGCTACACCTTC.

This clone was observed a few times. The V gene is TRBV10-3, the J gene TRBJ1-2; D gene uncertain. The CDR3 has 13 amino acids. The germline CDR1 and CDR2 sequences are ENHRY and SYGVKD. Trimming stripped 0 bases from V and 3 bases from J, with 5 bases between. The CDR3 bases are TGTGCCATCAGTGAGTCAACAGACTATGGCTACACCTTC. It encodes CAISESTDYGYTF.

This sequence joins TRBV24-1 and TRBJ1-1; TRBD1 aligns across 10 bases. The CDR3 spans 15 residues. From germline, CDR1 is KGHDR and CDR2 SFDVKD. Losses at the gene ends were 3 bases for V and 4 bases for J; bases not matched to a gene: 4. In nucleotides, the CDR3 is TGTGCCACCAGTGATCACAGGACAGGGGGCACTGAAGCTTTCTTT. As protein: CATSDHRTGGTEAFF.

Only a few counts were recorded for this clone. The DNA for the CDR3 is TGTGCCAGCAGCTTAGATTCCCAGGTGTTGAACACTGAAGCTTTCTTT. Its translation is CASSLDSQVLNTEAFF. The genes are TRBV7-2 and TRBJ1-1; no clear D gene. Trimming stripped 1 base from V and 0 bases from J, with 12 bases between. This CDR3 has 16 residues. The germline gives CDR1 SGHTA, CDR2 FQGNSA.

The CDR3 DNA follows: TGTGCCAGCAGCCGTGGCATGAACACCGGGGAGCTGTTTTTT. This sequence encodes CASSRGMNTGELFF. The gene calls are TRBV7-2 and TRBJ2-2; unclear D gene. Trimming shortened V by 5 bases and J by 1 base, and 8 bases separated the two germline ends. The germline V gene has CDR1 SGHTA and CDR2 FQGNSA. This CDR3 region has 14 residues.

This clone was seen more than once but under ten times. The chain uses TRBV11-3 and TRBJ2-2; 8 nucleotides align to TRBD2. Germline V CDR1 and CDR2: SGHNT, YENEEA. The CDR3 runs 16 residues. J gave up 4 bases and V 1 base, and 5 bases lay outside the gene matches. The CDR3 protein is CASSLVGGASTGELFF. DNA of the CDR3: TGTGCCAGCAGCTTAGTCGGGGGGGCGAGCACCGGGGAGCTGTTTTTT. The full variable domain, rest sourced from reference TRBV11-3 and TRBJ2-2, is EAGVVQSPRYKIIEKKQPVAFWCNPISGHNTLYWYLQNLGQGPELLIRYENEEAVDDSQLPKDRFSAERLKGVDSTLKIQPAELGDSAVYLCASSLVGGASTGELFFGEGSRLTVL.

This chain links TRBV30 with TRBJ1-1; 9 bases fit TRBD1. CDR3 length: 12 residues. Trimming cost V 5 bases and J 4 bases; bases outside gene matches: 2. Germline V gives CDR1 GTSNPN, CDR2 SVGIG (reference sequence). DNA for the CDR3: TGTGCCTGGGGGACAGGGAGCACTGAAGCTTTCTTT. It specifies CAWGTGSTEAFF.

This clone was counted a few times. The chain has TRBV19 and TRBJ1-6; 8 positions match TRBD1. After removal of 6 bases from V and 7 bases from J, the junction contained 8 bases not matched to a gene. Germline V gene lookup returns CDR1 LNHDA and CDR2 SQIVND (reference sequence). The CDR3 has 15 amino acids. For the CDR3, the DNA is TGTGCCAGTAGAACGCAAGGGACAGGCAATTCACCCCTCCACTTT. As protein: CASRTQGTGNSPLHF. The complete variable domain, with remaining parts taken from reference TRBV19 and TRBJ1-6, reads DGGITQSPKYLFRKEGQNVTLSCEQNLNHDAMYWYRQDPGQGLRLIYYSQIVNDFQKGDIAEGYSVSREKKESFPLTVTSAQKNPTAFYLCASRTQGTGNSPLHFGNGTRLTVT.

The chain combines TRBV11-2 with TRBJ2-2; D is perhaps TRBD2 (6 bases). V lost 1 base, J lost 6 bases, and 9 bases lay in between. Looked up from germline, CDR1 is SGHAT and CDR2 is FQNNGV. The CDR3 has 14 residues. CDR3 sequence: CASSLAGGAGELFF. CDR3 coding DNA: TGTGCCAGCAGCTTAGCTGGAGGGGCCGGGGAGCTGTTTTTT.

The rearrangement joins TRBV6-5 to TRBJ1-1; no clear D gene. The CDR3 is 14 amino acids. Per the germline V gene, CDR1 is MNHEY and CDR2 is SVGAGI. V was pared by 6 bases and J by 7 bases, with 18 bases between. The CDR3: CASRPVTIGGEAFF. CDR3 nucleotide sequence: TGTGCCAGCAGACCCGTCACGATAGGAGGTGAAGCTTTCTTT.

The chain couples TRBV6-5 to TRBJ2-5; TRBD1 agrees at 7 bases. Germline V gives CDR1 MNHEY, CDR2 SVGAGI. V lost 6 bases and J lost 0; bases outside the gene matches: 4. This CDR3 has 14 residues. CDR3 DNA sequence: TGTGCCAGCAGCAGGGGACAGAACCAAGAGACCCAGTACTTC. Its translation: CASSRGQNQETQYF.

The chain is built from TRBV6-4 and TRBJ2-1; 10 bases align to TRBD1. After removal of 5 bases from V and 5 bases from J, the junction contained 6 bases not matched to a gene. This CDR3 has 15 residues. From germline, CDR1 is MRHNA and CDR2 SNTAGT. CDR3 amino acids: CASSQDRGINNEQFF. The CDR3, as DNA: TGTGCCAGCAGTCAGGACAGGGGGATAAACAATGAGCAGTTCTTC.

The CDR3 here is CASSISPSRGNQPQHF. CDR3 sequence (DNA): TGTGCCAGTAGTATCTCACCGTCCAGGGGGAATCAGCCCCAGCATTTT. V usage is TRBV19 and J usage is TRBJ1-5; 7 bases align to TRBD1. V gave up 3 bases and J gave up 4 bases; unmatched junction bases: 9. CDR1 and CDR2 (germline): LNHDA, SQIVND (reference sequence). This CDR3 region has 16 residues.

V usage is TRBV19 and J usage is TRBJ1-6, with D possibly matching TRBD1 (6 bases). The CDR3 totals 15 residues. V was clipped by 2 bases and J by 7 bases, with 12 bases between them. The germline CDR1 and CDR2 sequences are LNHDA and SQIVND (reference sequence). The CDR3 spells CASSIQPGGNSPLHF. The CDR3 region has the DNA TGTGCCAGTAGTATACAACCGGGGGGCAATTCACCCCTCCACTTT.

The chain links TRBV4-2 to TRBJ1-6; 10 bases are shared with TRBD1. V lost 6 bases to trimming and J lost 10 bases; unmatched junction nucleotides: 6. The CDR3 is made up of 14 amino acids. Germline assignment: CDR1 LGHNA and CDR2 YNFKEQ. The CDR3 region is CASRRTGGRSPLHF. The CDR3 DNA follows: TGTGCCAGCAGACGGACAGGGGGGAGGTCACCCCTCCACTTT.

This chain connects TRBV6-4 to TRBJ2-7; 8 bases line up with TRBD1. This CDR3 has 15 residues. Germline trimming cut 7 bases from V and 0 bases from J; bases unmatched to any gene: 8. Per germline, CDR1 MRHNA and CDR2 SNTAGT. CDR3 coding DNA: TGTGCCAGCATGCTGACAGGGGTTAGCTCCTACGAGCAGTACTTC. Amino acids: CASMLTGVSSYEQYF.